This T cell receptor beta chain stems from a study of control samples from healthy donors and cancer patients. Only in-frame clones appear in the TCRdb table, and some are missing; sequencing was by immunoSEQ multiplex PCR. This sample has 100,000 to 150,000 clones, with roughly 90% found just once. Material: blood. The clonotype originates from a man in his late teens or twenties in good health.

The CDR3, as DNA: TGTGCCAGCACCCGCCCGGCCGGGCGGGGTGGCTACACCTTC. It codes for CASTRPAGRGGYTF. V is TRBV6-5 and J is TRBJ1-2, with D unclear. The CDR3 runs to 14 residues. The germline V gene has CDR1 MNHEY and CDR2 SVGAGI. V was shortened by 7 bases and J by 7 bases, with 19 bases between the two germline ends.